Following are 15 T cell receptor beta chains from one sample sequenced in a study of blood T cell repertoires in COVID-19. Some clones are missing from TCRdb's copy, which holds only in-frame ones; the method was immunoSEQ multiplex PCR. This sample has 290,000 or so clones, with approximately 86% found just once. Specimen: peripheral blood. These TCRs come from a man aged 65-85 years with acute or convalescent COVID-19.

V and J are TRBV18 and TRBJ1-2; 10 bases align to TRBD1. The CDR3 runs to 14 residues. Germline trimming cut 5 bases from V and 5 bases from J; bases unmatched to any gene: 5. Germline assignment: CDR1 KGHSH and CDR2 LQKENI. The CDR3 loop is CASSTGTGDYGYTF. The CDR3 DNA reads TGTGCCAGCTCAACCGGGACAGGGGATTATGGCTACACCTTC.

The chain has TRBV18 and TRBJ2-2; D perhaps matches TRBD1 (5 bases). The CDR3 covers 15 residues. Trimming took off 2 bases at V and 2 bases at J, with 9 bases between the two ends. Germline V gene data show CDR1 as KGHSH and CDR2 as LQKENI. CDR3 residues: CASSPIQGNTGELFF. The CDR3 bases are TGTGCCAGCTCACCAATCCAGGGAAACACCGGGGAGCTGTTTTTT.

The chain employs TRBV12-3 or TRBV12-4 and TRBJ1-2; D is uncertain. Trimming shortened V by 10 bases and J by 8 bases, and 17 bases separated the two germline ends. The CDR3 extends over 12 amino acids. The CDR3 spells CATWERSGGYTF. CDR3 in DNA: TGTGCCACCTGGGAGCGGTCTGGGGGCTACACCTTC.

This chain links TRBV10-3 with TRBJ2-3; 7 bases fit TRBD1. The CDR3 contains 12 residues. V lost 6 bases, J lost 6 bases, and 3 bases stayed unmatched. CDR1 ENHRY and CDR2 SYGVKD come from the germline V gene. The CDR3 DNA is TGTGCCATCAGGCAACAGGGGGATACGCAGTATTTT. Translating gives CAIRQQGDTQYF.

The genes are TRBV24-1 and TRBJ2-1; tentatively, D is TRBD2 (5 bases). V lost 4 bases, J lost 6 bases, and 15 bases lay in between. The CDR3 loop spans 15 amino acids. The V gene's germline CDR1 is KGHDR and CDR2 SFDVKD. CDR3: CATSDWGRTPNEQFF. CDR3 coding DNA: TGTGCCACCAGTGACTGGGGTCGGACTCCCAATGAGCAGTTCTTC.

The CDR3 sequence is CASSPRTGGPNQPQHF. The CDR3 nucleotides read TGTGCCAGCAGCCCCCGGACAGGGGGTCCCAATCAGCCCCAGCATTTT. V usage is TRBV5-5 and J usage is TRBJ1-5; 10 bases line up with TRBD1. V was clipped by 4 bases and J by 3 bases; unmatched bases: 7. Germline V gene sequence: CDR1 SGHKS, CDR2 YYEKEE (reference sequence). The CDR3 is 16 amino acids.

The CDR3 protein is CASRKGQGDNQPQHF. CDR3 sequence (DNA): TGTGCCAGCAGAAAGGGACAGGGGGACAATCAGCCCCAGCATTTT. The chain carries TRBV6-6 and TRBJ1-5, with 11 bases matching TRBD1. Germline CDR1 MNHNY, CDR2 SVGAGI (reference sequence). The CDR3 is 15 residues long. V shed 6 bases, J shed 3 bases, and the junction held 4 bases outside the gene matches.

There are a few counts of this clone. V gene TRBV5-1 combines with J gene TRBJ1-2; 7 bases are a match to TRBD1. This CDR3 is 14 amino acids long. Germline trimming cut 0 bases from V and 4 bases from J; bases unmatched to any gene: 3. Germline loops: CDR1 SGHRS, CDR2 YFSETQ. This CDR3 reads CASSLAGGPYGYTF. The DNA for the CDR3 is TGCGCCAGCAGCTTGGCAGGGGGTCCCTATGGCTACACCTTC.

The chain couples TRBV13 to TRBJ1-1; 7 bases are a match to TRBD1. Germline V gives CDR1 PRHDT, CDR2 FYEKMQ (reference sequence). CDR3 size: 18 residues. J lost 0 bases, V lost 4 bases, and 14 bases had no gene match. CDR3 in DNA: TGTGCCAGCAGCTCCTATCGACAGGGCAACCCCATGAACACTGAAGCTTTCTTT. As protein: CASSSYRQGNPMNTEAFF.

The chain links TRBV4-1 to TRBJ1-2; D is perhaps TRBD1 (6 bases). The germline CDR1 and CDR2 sequences are MGHRA and YSYEKL. The CDR3 is 14 residues long. The V end was cut by 4 bases, the J end by 8 bases, with 17 bases between. This CDR3 is CASSPRKQGLGYTF. In DNA form, the CDR3 reads TGCGCCAGCAGCCCAAGGAAGCAGGGGCTCGGCTACACCTTC.

The V gene is TRBV5-6, the J gene TRBJ2-7, with D unclear. Per the germline V gene, CDR1 is SGHDT and CDR2 is YYEEEE. There are 16 residues in the CDR3. The ends were cut back, 4 bases at V and 0 bases at J, with 17 bases in the middle. CDR3 coding DNA: TGTGCCAGCAGCCAAACCATTGACTCGAGCTCCTACGAGCAGTACTTC. It codes for CASSQTIDSSSYEQYF.

The chain couples TRBV15 to TRBJ2-3, with TRBD2 identical over 8 bases. Germline-derived CDR1 and CDR2 are LNHNV and YYDKDF (reference sequence). The CDR3 runs to 17 residues. The V segment lost 1 base and the J segment 0 bases; nucleotides outside the gene matches: 6. In DNA, the CDR3 is TGTGCCACCAGCAGAGTCAGCGGGAGCCTCAGCACAGATACGCAGTATTTT. Translation: CATSRVSGSLSTDTQYF.

The V call is TRBV5-4, the J call TRBJ2-1; D might be TRBD1 (5 bases). With 0 bases removed from V and 9 bases from J, the gap between germline ends came to 10 bases. The germline CDR1 and CDR2 sequences are SGHNT and YYREEE (reference sequence). This CDR3 has 13 amino acids. CDR3 nucleotides: TGTGCCAGCAGCTTGGAGGGGATCGGTGAGCAGTTCTTC. It encodes CASSLEGIGEQFF.

The rearrangement links TRBV6-5 to TRBJ2-1; TRBD1 matches 10 bases. The CDR3 totals 14 residues. Looked up from germline, CDR1 is MNHEY and CDR2 is SVGAGI. The trim removed 7 bases at V and 7 bases at J, leaving 7 bases unmatched. In DNA form, the CDR3 reads TGTGCCAGCATGCTGGACAGGGGGAGGAATGAGCAGTTCTTC. As protein: CASMLDRGRNEQFF.

V gene TRBV11-2 combines with J gene TRBJ2-1; D gene unclear. CDR3 length: 14 amino acids. Germline CDR1 and CDR2: SGHAT and FQNNGV. Trimming pared 0 bases from V and 6 bases from J, leaving 9 bases between. CDR3 sequence reads: CASSLDPTANEQFF. The DNA for the CDR3 is TGTGCCAGCAGCTTAGATCCTACCGCCAATGAGCAGTTCTTC.